The 18 T cell receptor beta chains below come from one sample, sequenced in a study of Graves' ophthalmopathy and Graves' hyperthyroidism. Amplification from RNA transcripts yielded the TCR beta CDR3 regions. In the first round, RT-PCR was carried out with HTBI primers, and a multiplex PCR formed the second round. Via MiXCR, TCRdb re-called the multiplex PCR reads, giving one row per CDR3 protein. The sample lists around 1,000,000 distinct CDR3 sequences, about 36% occurring once. Sequences were obtained from peripheral blood or thyroid tissue (not recorded which). The receptors were sampled from an adult man with Graves' hyperthyroidism.

Notes on this clonotype: Given the absence of the conserved phenylalanine or tryptophan at the CDR3 end, a read error is likely. The rearrangement links TRBV29-1 to TRBJ1-2, with 8 bases aligning to TRBD1. The CDR3 runs 13 residues. Per the germline V gene, CDR1 is SQVTM and CDR2 is ANQGSEA. V lost 6 bases and J lost 8; bases outside the gene matches: 11. The CDR3 here is CSVAQGASEGYTL. In DNA, the CDR3 is TGCAGCGTGGCGCAGGGGGCAAGCGAGGGCTACACCCTC.

This clonotype has a handful of counts. V usage is TRBV7-8 and J usage is TRBJ2-7; TRBD1 agrees at 9 bases. The V gene's germline CDR1 is SGHVS and CDR2 FQNEAQ. V lost 5 bases to trimming and J lost 1 base; unmatched junction nucleotides: 12. The length of the CDR3 is 17 residues. CDR3 sequence: CASSDKTSGTGSYEQYF. CDR3 coding DNA: TGTGCCAGCAGCGACAAAACATCCGGGACAGGGTCCTACGAGCAGTACTTC.

CDR3 DNA sequence: TGTGCCAGCAGCTCTACACTAGCGGGGAGCTCCTACAATGAGCAGTTCTTC. Translating it yields CASSSTLAGSSYNEQFF. This rearrangement joins TRBV11-2 to TRBJ2-7; 10 nucleotides align to TRBD2. The J call may be incorrect, as the DNA end agrees better with TRBJ2-1. Germline CDR1 reads SGHAT; CDR2 reads FQNNGV. This CDR3 region has 17 residues.

A remark on this clonotype: Just one base apart from a much larger clone, this may be a read error. The rearrangement joins TRBV20-1 to TRBJ1-5; D gene unclear. The CDR3 runs to 12 residues. V was cut by 5 bases and J by 6 bases, with 11 bases left in between. Germline CDR1 is DFQATT and CDR2 is SNEGSKA (reference sequence). The CDR3 loop is CSASGISQPQHF. The CDR3 DNA follows: TGCAGTGCTTCGGGGATCTCTCAGCCCCAGCATTTT.

This clonotype was recorded at least ten times. The chain links TRBV20-1 to TRBJ1-6, with D uncertain. Deletions cut 0 bases from V and 7 bases from J, with 4 bases between. CDR1 is DFQATT, CDR2 SNEGSKA, per germline (reference sequence). The CDR3 has 12 residues. The CDR3 loop reads CSARDGNSPLHF. The CDR3 bases are TGCAGTGCTAGAGATGGGAATTCACCCCTCCACTTT.

The table lists this clonotype with many counts. The V and J genes are TRBV2 and TRBJ2-5, with 8 bases aligning to TRBD1. The V and J ends lost 4 bases and 5 bases, in that order; junction bases with no gene match: 3. The CDR3 has 13 amino acids. The germline V gene encodes CDR1 SNHLY and CDR2 FYNNEI. This CDR3 is CASSVDRGETQYF. CDR3 DNA: TGTGCCAGCAGTGTCGACAGGGGCGAGACCCAGTACTTC.

CDR3 sequence (DNA): TGTGCCAGTAGTATTAGGGTAGGGGGGTCCTATGGCTACACCTTC. It is translated as CASSIRVGGSYGYTF. This chain joins TRBV19 and TRBJ1-2, with a tentative D call TRBD1 (6 bases). The CDR3 is 15 residues long. Germline V gives CDR1 LNHDA, CDR2 SQIVND (reference sequence). V was pared by 3 bases and J by 4 bases, with 15 bases between.

This clonotype has more than one count but fewer than ten. The germline gene is not matched at one end of the junction; a read error may be the cause. This chain links TRBV5-6 with TRBJ2-7; 7 bases fit TRBD1. The CDR3 length is 14 residues. Germline CDR1 is SGHDT and CDR2 is YYEEEE. CDR3 sequence reads: CASSNLQGSSEQYF. As DNA, the CDR3 is TGTGCCAGCAGCAATTTACAGGGGTCCTCCGAGCAGTACTTC.

V gene TRBV7-9 combines with J gene TRBJ2-5; D perhaps matches TRBD2 (5 bases). Trimming shortened V by 7 bases and J by 7 bases, and 16 bases separated the two germline ends. There are 13 residues in the CDR3. Germline CDR1 is SEHNR and CDR2 is FQNEAQ (reference sequence). CDR3: CASIPRASGTQYF. The CDR3 DNA sequence: TGTGCCAGCATACCCCGGGCCAGCGGGACCCAGTACTTC.

CDR3 sequence reads: CSASSGGWETQYF. DNA for the CDR3: TGCAGTGCCAGCAGCGGGGGGTGGGAGACCCAGTACTTC. The rearrangement joins TRBV20-1 to TRBJ2-5; 9 bases align to TRBD2. The CDR3 extends over 13 amino acids. The V gene end was trimmed by 6 bases and the J gene end by 5 bases; junction bases not matched to a gene: 7. Germline V gene lookup returns CDR1 DFQATT and CDR2 SNEGSKA (reference sequence).

J is TRBJ1-5 and V is TRBV5-5, with D possibly TRBD1 on 6 matching bases. The V end was cut by 0 bases, the J end by 0 bases, with 16 bases between. Per germline, CDR1 SGHKS and CDR2 YYEKEE (reference sequence). There are 18 residues in the CDR3. The CDR3 spells CASSLAAGAAYSNQPQHF. CDR3 nucleotide sequence: TGTGCCAGCAGCTTGGCTGCGGGGGCGGCGTATAGCAATCAGCCCCAGCATTTT.

This clonotype was counted a single time. The CDR3 is CASSADRGHSNQPQHF. The CDR3 DNA sequence: TGTGCCAGCAGCGCGGACAGGGGACATAGCAATCAGCCCCAGCATTTT. The chain is built from TRBV7-2 and TRBJ1-5, with TRBD1 matching over 9 bases. The V gene's germline CDR1 is SGHTA and CDR2 FQGNSA. Losses at the gene ends were 5 bases for V and 0 bases for J; bases not matched to a gene: 5. This CDR3 has 16 residues. Looking up the rest from reference TRBV7-2 and TRBJ1-5 gives the full variable domain: GAGVSQSPSNKVTEKGKDVELRCDPISGHTALYWYRQSLGQGLEFLIYFQGNSAPDKSGLPSDRFSAERTGGSVSTLTIQRTQQEDSAVYLCASSADRGHSNQPQHFGDGTRLSIL.

This clonotype was seen repeatedly, ten times or more. This chain connects TRBV10-3 to TRBJ2-6, with D unresolved. Trimming left V 1 base short and J 5 bases short, with 0 bases between. The CDR3 contains 12 residues. Germline CDR1 and CDR2: ENHRY and SYGVKD. DNA for the CDR3: TGTGCCATCAGTGAGTGGGCCAACGTCCTGACTTTC. This gives the protein CAISEWANVLTF.

This clonotype has ten or more counts. The chain has TRBV20-1 and TRBJ1-6; D is undetermined. This CDR3 region has 13 residues. V dropped 0 bases and J dropped 6 bases, with 6 bases sitting between them. Germline values: CDR1 DFQATT, CDR2 SNEGSKA (reference sequence). CDR3 region: CSARDVSNSPLHF. The CDR3 nucleotides are TGCAGTGCTAGAGATGTTTCTAATTCACCCCTCCACTTT.

V gene TRBV11-2 combines with J gene TRBJ1-5; D not certain. CDR3 length: 12 amino acids. Trimming took 1 base from V and 9 from J, leaving 7 bases between them. Germline V gene lookup returns CDR1 SGHAT and CDR2 FQNNGV. In nucleotides, the CDR3 is TGTGCCAGCAGCTTAGGGTTACCGCCCCAGCATTTT. This gives the protein CASSLGLPPQHF.

For this clonotype: Because it lacks the conserved phenylalanine or tryptophan at the end, this CDR3 is likely a read error. The limits of the CDR3 on the DNA are not certain, so only TCRdb's listed CDR3 is given. J is TRBJ1-3 and V is TRBV7-8. The germline V gene has CDR1 SGHVS and CDR2 FQNEAQ. 11 amino acids form the CDR3, both terminal residues included. The CDR3 loop reads CASSLTRQLNT.

Of note for this clonotype: Sequence at one end of the junction differs from germline and may be a read error. V usage is TRBV29-1 and J usage is TRBJ1-2, with 7 bases matching TRBD1. CDR1 and CDR2 (germline): SQVTM, ANQGSEA. This CDR3 is 11 amino acids long. CDR3 sequence: CSAKTGNGYTF. Here the CDR3 DNA reads TGCAGCGCAAAGACAGGGAATGGTTACACCTTC. The whole variable domain, remainder taken from reference TRBV29-1 and TRBJ1-2, is SAVISQKPSRDICQRGTSLTIQCQVDSQVTMMFWYRQQPGQSLTLIATANQGSEATYESGFVIDKFPISRPNLTFSTLTVSNMSPEDSSIYLCSAKTGNGYTFGSGTRLTVV.

The chain recombines TRBV12-3 or TRBV12-4 with TRBJ1-3; D uncertain. The CDR3 is 13 amino acids. Trimming cost V 4 bases and J 8 bases, with 12 bases left between them. CDR3 nucleotide sequence: TGTGCCAGCAGTTCCTCAAACGGGGACACCATATATTTT. Residues: CASSSSNGDTIYF.